This T cell receptor beta chain was sequenced during a study of T cell changes during pregnancy in multiple sclerosis. This clone was seen only once. Using immunoSEQ multiplex PCR, the repertoire was profiled, and TCRdb retains in-frame clones only, with some absent. The profile shows about 66,000 clones, roughly nine tenths of them singletons. Per germline, CDR1 MDHEN and CDR2 SYDVKM. The CDR3 contains 14 residues. The trim removed 8 bases at V and 4 bases at J, leaving 9 bases unmatched. This clonotype was obtained from a female donor with multiple sclerosis, enrolled in a pregnancy study. The chain has TRBV28 and TRBJ2-7; TRBD1 agrees at 9 bases. Specimen: CD8+ T cells from peripheral blood mononuclear cells, collected before pregnancy. CDR3 region: CASSSGTGSYEQYF. The CDR3 DNA reads TGTGCCAGCTCCTCCGGGACAGGGTCGTACGAGCAGTACTTC.